The rows below give T cell receptor beta chains drawn from one sample of a study of T cell repertoires in cytomegalovirus infection. Antigens for these TCRs are unknown. TCRdb independently ran MiXCR on the reads; one entry per CDR3 protein. The sample includes more than 110,000 distinct CDR3 sequences, about 32% seen only once; the top ten take about 56%. The input for sequencing was CD8+ T cells from cultured PBMCs, taken from culture after CMV antigen stimulation. The receptors here all came from a human donor in good health (CMV status not recorded). Some clones in this sample may be carry-over from other donors' samples. The CDR3 runs from the conserved cysteine through the conserved F or W. Fields, in order: D gene, V gene, clone size, J gene, CDR3 protein, CDR3 DNA. D genes are given only for firm matches. A row's size may be missing; if present it is once, few, many or a size class.

D: -
V: TRBV12-5
size: -
J: TRBJ2-1
CDR3: CASGLVPGSHNEQFF
DNA: TGTGCTAGTGGTTTGGTACCGGGGTCCCACAATGAGCAGTTCTTC

D: TRBD1
V: TRBV5-6
size: few
J: TRBJ2-1
CDR3: CASSLEQGVFTYNEQFF
DNA: TGTGCCAGCAGCTTGGAACAGGGGGTCTTCACCTACAATGAGCAGTTCTTC

D: -
V: TRBV6-1
size: many
J: TRBJ2-1
CDR3: CASSFRGDEQFF
DNA: TGTGCCAGCAGTTTTAGAGGTGATGAGCAGTTCTTC

D: TRBD1
V: TRBV28
size: many
J: TRBJ1-4
CDR3: CASSPGTVNEKLFF
DNA: TGTGCCAGCAGCCCCGGGACAGTTAATGAAAAACTGTTTTTT

D: -
V: TRBV7-9
size: -
J: TRBJ2-1
CDR3: CASSLAGLSDEQFF
DNA: TGTGCCAGCAGCTTAGCAGGGCTTTCGGATGAGCAGTTCTTC

D: -
V: TRBV2
size: few
J: TRBJ1-1
CDR3: CASMEFANTEAFF
DNA: TGTGCCAGCATGGAGTTTGCGAACACTGAAGCTTTCTTT

D: TRBD2
V: TRBV28
size: -
J: TRBJ2-1
CDR3: CASSRLAGAGGNEQFF
DNA: TGTGCCAGCAGTCGACTAGCGGGGGCCGGTGGGAATGAGCAGTTCTTC

D: -
V: TRBV5-4
size: few
J: TRBJ2-1
CDR3: CASSPKDRSYNEQFF
DNA: TGTGCCAGCAGCCCAAAAGACAGGAGCTACAATGAGCAGTTCTTC

D: TRBD1
V: TRBV28
size: -
J: TRBJ2-7
CDR3: CASIGGQISYEQYF
DNA: TGTGCCAGCATTGGGGGACAGATCTCCTACGAGCAGTACTTC

D: -
V: TRBV2
size: -
J: TRBJ2-1
CDR3: CASSWRSGSYNEQFF
DNA: TGTGCCAGCAGCTGGCGGAGTGGCTCCTACAATGAGCAGTTCTTC

D: TRBD2
V: TRBV4-2
size: few
J: TRBJ2-1
CDR3: CASSQDLAGGFNEQFF
DNA: TGTGCCAGCAGCCAAGATCTAGCGGGGGGGTTTAATGAGCAGTTCTTC

D: -
V: TRBV6-6
size: few
J: TRBJ1-5
CDR3: CASSNSGKNQPQHF
DNA: TGTGCCAGCAGTAACTCTGGGAAAAATCAGCCCCAGCATTTT

D: -
V: TRBV7-9
size: -
J: TRBJ1-1
CDR3: CASSERPVPNTEAFF
DNA: TGTGCCAGCAGCGAACGACCGGTGCCAAACACTGAAGCTTTCTTT

D: -
V: TRBV12-3/TRBV12-4
size: many
J: TRBJ1-4
CDR3: CASSLDWVGKLFF
DNA: TGTGCCAGCAGTTTAGACTGGGTGGGGAAACTGTTTTTT

D: -
V: TRBV7-8
size: many
J: TRBJ1-1
CDR3: CASSTLIVTASTEAFF
DNA: TGTGCCAGCAGCACATTGATTGTGACAGCTAGCACTGAAGCTTTCTTT

D: TRBD2
V: TRBV7-6
size: few
J: TRBJ2-2
CDR3: CASSRGLAGGSGELFF
DNA: TGTGCCAGCAGCCGAGGACTAGCGGGGGGCTCTGGGGAGCTGTTTTTT

D: -
V: TRBV5-4
size: many
J: TRBJ2-2
CDR3: CASSLAGFSGELFF
DNA: TGTGCCAGCAGCTTGGCAGGGTTCAGCGGGGAGCTGTTTTTT

D: TRBD2
V: TRBV14
size: -
J: TRBJ2-1
CDR3: CASSPAGGSSSYNEQFF
DNA: TGTGCCAGCAGCCCGGCGGGGGGGTCTAGCTCCTACAATGAGCAGTTCTTC

D: -
V: TRBV5-6
size: -
J: TRBJ2-7
CDR3: CASSQIGTGEGRSEQYF
DNA: TGTGCCAGCAGCCAAATAGGAACAGGGGAGGGTAGGTCCGAGCAGTACTTC

D: -
V: TRBV5-1
size: -
J: TRBJ1-1
CDR3: CASSLTGASPEAFF
DNA: TGCGCCAGCAGCTTGACGGGGGCTTCGCCTGAAGCTTTCTTT

D: TRBD1
V: TRBV20-1
size: few
J: TRBJ1-2
CDR3: CSAREQGAPYGYTF
DNA: TGCAGTGCTAGAGAACAGGGGGCCCCATATGGCTACACCTTC

D: TRBD1
V: TRBV12-3/TRBV12-4
size: -
J: TRBJ2-7
CDR3: CASSSVGDRDYEQYF
DNA: TGTGCCAGCAGTTCGGTGGGGGACAGGGACTACGAGCAGTACTTC

D: TRBD1
V: TRBV4-2
size: -
J: TRBJ1-1
CDR3: CASSQGTGDKNTEAFF
DNA: TGTGCCAGCAGCCAAGGGACAGGGGACAAGAACACTGAAGCTTTCTTT

D: -
V: TRBV11-1
size: many
J: TRBJ2-1
CDR3: CASSRTAQSSYNEQFF
DNA: TGTGCCAGCAGCCGGACAGCCCAGAGCTCCTACAATGAGCAGTTCTTC

D: -
V: TRBV11-1
size: few
J: TRBJ2-5
CDR3: CASSLVGSNRETQYF
DNA: TGTGCCAGCAGCTTAGTTGGATCCAATCGAGAGACCCAGTACTTC

D: -
V: TRBV6-5
size: few
J: TRBJ2-5
CDR3: CASSFGVGDGTQYF
DNA: TGTGCCAGCAGCTTTGGGGTGGGGGACGGGACCCAGTACTTC

D: -
V: TRBV19
size: -
J: TRBJ1-1
CDR3: CASRLWVEDTEAFF
DNA: TGTGCCAGCAGATTGTGGGTAGAGGACACTGAAGCTTTCTTT

D: -
V: TRBV6-6
size: -
J: TRBJ1-2
CDR3: CASSYSDYGYTF
DNA: TGTGCCAGCAGTTACTCGGACTATGGCTACACCTTC

D: -
V: TRBV28
size: -
J: TRBJ1-5
CDR3: CASSLRQGNQPQHF
DNA: TGTGCCAGCAGTTTACGTCAGGGCAATCAGCCCCAGCATTTT

D: -
V: TRBV15
size: -
J: TRBJ2-4
CDR3: CATSRTDPLQYF
DNA: TGTGCCACCAGCCGTACCGACCCCCTTCAGTACTTC

D: TRBD1
V: TRBV7-2
size: -
J: TRBJ2-1
CDR3: CASSAYPDRQDEQFF
DNA: TGTGCCAGCAGCGCTTACCCGGACAGGCAGGACGAGCAGTTCTTC

D: -
V: TRBV12-3/TRBV12-4
size: -
J: TRBJ2-2
CDR3: CASRLTGWRGSTGELFF
DNA: TGTGCCAGCAGGCTCACAGGGTGGCGGGGGAGCACCGGGGAGCTGTTTTTT

D: TRBD2
V: TRBV27
size: -
J: TRBJ2-7
CDR3: CASSPITSGGDEQYF
DNA: TGTGCCAGCAGTCCCATAACTAGCGGGGGCGACGAGCAGTACTTC

D: TRBD1
V: TRBV7-9
size: -
J: TRBJ1-6
CDR3: CASSLARGLNSPLHF
DNA: TGTGCCAGCAGCTTAGCCAGGGGGTTGAATTCACCCCTCCACTTT